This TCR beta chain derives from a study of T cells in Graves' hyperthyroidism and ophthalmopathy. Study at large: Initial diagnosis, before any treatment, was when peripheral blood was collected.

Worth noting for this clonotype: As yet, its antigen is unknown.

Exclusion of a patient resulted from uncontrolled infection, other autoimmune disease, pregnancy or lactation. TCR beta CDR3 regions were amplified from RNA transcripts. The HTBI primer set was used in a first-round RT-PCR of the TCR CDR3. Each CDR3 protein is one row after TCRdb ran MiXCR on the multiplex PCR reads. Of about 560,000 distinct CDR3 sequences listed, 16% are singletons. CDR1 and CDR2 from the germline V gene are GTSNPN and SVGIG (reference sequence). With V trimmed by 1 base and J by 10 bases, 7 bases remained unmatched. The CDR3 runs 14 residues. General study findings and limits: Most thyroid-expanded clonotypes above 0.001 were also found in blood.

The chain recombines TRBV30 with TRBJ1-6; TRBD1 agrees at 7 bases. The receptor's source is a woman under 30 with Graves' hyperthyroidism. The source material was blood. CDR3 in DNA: TGTGCCTGGAGTGGAGGGCAGGGGGGATCACCCCTCCACTTT. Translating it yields CAWSGGQGGSPLHF. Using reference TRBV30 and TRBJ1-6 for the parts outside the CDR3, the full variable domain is SQTIHQWPATLVQPVGSPLSLECTVEGTSNPNLYWYRQAAGRGLQLLFYSVGIGQISSEVPQNLSASRPQDRQFILSSKKLLLSDSGFYLCAWSGGQGGSPLHFGNGTRLTVT.